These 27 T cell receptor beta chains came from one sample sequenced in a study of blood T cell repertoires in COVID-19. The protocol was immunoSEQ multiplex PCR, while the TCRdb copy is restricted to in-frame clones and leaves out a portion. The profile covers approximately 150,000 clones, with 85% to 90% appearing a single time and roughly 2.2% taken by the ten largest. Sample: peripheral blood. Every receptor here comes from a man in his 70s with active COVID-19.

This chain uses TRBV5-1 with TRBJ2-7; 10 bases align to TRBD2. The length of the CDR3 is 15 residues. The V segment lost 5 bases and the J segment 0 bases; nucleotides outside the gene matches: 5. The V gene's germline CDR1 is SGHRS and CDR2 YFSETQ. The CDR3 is CASRSGTSVSYEQYF. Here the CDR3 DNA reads TGCGCCAGCAGATCCGGGACTAGCGTCTCCTACGAGCAGTACTTC. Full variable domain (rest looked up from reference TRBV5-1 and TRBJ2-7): KAGVTQTPRYLIKTRGQQVTLSCSPISGHRSVSWYQQTPGQGLQFLFEYFSETQRNKGNFPGRFSGRQFSNSRSEMNVSTLELGDSALYLCASRSGTSVSYEQYFGPGTRLTVT.

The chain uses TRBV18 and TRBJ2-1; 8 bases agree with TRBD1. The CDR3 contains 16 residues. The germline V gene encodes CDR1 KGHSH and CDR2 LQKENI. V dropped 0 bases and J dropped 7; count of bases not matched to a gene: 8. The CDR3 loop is CASSPPVGDRGNEQFF. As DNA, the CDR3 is TGTGCCAGCTCACCACCGGTTGGCGACAGGGGTAATGAGCAGTTCTTC.

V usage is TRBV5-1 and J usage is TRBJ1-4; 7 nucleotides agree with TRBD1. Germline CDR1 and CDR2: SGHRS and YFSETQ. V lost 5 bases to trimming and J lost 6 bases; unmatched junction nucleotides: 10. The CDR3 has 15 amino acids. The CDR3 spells CASRGTGTAHEKLFF. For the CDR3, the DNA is TGCGCCAGCAGGGGCACAGGGACAGCCCATGAAAAACTGTTTTTT.

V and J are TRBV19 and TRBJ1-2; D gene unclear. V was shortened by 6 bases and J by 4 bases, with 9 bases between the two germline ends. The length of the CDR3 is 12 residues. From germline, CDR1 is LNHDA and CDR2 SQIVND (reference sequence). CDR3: CASRDTAYGYTF. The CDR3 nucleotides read TGTGCCAGTAGAGACACCGCCTATGGCTACACCTTC.

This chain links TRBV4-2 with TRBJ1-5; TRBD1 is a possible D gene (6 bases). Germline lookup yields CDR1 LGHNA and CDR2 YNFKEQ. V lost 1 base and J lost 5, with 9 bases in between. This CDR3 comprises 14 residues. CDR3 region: CASSQGAGDQPQHF. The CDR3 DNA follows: TGTGCCAGCAGCCAAGGGGCAGGGGATCAGCCCCAGCATTTT.

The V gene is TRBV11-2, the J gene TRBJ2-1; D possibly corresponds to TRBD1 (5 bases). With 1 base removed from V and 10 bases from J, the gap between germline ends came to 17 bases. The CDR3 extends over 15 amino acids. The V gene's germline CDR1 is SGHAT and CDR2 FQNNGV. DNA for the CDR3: TGTGCCAGCAGCTTAGTTCAGGGCCTCCTTAAAGAGCAGTTCTTC. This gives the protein CASSLVQGLLKEQFF. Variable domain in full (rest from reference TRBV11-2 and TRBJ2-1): EAGVAQSPRYKIIEKRQSVAFWCNPISGHATLYWYQQILGQGPKLLIQFQNNGVVDDSQLPKDRFSAERLKGVDSTLKIQPAKLEDSAVYLCASSLVQGLLKEQFFGPGTRLTVL.

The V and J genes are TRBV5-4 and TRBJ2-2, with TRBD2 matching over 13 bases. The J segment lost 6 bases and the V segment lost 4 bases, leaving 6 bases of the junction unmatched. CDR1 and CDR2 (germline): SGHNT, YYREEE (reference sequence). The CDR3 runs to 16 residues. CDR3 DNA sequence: TGTGCCAGCAGCCTTACTAGCGGGAGGGCCGCCGGGGAGCTGTTTTTT. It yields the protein CASSLTSGRAAGELFF.

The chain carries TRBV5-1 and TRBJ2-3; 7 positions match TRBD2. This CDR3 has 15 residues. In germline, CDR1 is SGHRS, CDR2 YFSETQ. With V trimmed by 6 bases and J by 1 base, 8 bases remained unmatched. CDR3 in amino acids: CASTSRGERTDTQYF. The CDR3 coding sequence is TGCGCCAGCACGAGCCGGGGGGAACGCACAGATACGCAGTATTTT.

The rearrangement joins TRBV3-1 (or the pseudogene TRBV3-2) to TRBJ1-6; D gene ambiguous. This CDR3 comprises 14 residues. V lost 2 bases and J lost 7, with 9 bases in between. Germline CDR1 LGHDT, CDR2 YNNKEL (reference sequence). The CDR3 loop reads CASSQRTENSPLHF. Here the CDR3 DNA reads TGTGCCAGCAGCCAACGCACAGAAAATTCACCCCTCCACTTT.

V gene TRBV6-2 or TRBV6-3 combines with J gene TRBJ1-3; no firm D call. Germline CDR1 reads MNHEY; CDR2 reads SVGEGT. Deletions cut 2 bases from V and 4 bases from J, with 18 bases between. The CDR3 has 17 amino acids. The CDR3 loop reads CASSYVFRVAGGNTIYF. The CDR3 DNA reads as TGTGCCAGCAGTTACGTTTTCCGCGTAGCGGGAGGAAACACCATATATTTT.

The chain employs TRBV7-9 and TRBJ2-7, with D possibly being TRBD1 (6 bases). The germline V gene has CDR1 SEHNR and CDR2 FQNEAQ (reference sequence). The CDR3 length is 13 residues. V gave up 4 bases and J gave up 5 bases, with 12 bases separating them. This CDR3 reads CASSYRVGDEQYF. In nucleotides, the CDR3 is TGTGCCAGCAGCTACAGGGTAGGGGACGAGCAGTACTTC.

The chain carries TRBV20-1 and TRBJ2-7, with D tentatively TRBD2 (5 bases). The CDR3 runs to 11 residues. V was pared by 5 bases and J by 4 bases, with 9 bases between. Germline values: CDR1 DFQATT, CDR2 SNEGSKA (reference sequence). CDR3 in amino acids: CSAPREYEQYF. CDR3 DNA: TGCAGTGCTCCTCGGGAATACGAGCAGTACTTC.

The CDR3 is CASGSGTAGQETQYF. CDR3 coding DNA: TGTGCTAGTGGTTCCGGGACAGCTGGCCAAGAGACCCAGTACTTC. The chain has TRBV12-5 and TRBJ2-5; 7 positions agree with TRBD1. Per germline, CDR1 LGHNT and CDR2 FRNRAP. The CDR3 covers 15 residues. Unmatched junction bases numbered 6, after V lost 4 bases and J lost 1 base.

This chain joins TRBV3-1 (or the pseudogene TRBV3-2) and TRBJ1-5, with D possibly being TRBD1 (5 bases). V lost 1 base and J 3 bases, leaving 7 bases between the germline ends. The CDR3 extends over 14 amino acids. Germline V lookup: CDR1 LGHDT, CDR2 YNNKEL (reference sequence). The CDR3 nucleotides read TGTGCCAGCAGCCAAGGACAGTCCAATCAGCCCCAGCATTTT. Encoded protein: CASSQGQSNQPQHF.

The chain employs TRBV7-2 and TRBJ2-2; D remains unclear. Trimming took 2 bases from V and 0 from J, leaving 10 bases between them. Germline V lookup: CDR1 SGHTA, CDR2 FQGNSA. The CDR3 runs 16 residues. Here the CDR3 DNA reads TGTGCCAGCAGCTTATGGTTCACAGCGAACACCGGGGAGCTGTTTTTT. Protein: CASSLWFTANTGELFF.

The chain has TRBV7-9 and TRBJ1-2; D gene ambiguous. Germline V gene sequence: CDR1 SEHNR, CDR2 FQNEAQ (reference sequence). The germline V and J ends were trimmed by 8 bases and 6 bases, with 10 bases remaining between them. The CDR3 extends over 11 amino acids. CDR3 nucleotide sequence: TGTGCCAGCCGCGAGGTAAATGGCTACACCTTC. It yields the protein CASREVNGYTF.

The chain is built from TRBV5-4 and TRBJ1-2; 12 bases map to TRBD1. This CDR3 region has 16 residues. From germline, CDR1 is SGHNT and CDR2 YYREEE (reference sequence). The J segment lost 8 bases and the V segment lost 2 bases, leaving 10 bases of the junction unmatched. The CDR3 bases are TGTGCCAGCAGCTTCGTTCCGGGACAGGGGGCCGGGGGCTACACCTTC. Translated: CASSFVPGQGAGGYTF. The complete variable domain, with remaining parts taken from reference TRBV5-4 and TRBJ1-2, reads ETGVTQSPTHLIKTRGQQVTLRCSSQSGHNTVSWYQQALGQGPQFIFQYYREEENGRGNFPPRFSGLQFPNYSSELNVNALELDDSALYLCASSFVPGQGAGGYTFGSGTRLTVV.

This CDR3 is CASSIVLGQGHNQPQHF. Written as DNA, the CDR3 is TGTGCCAGTAGTATAGTTTTGGGACAGGGCCACAATCAGCCCCAGCATTTT. The chain employs TRBV19 and TRBJ1-5, with 9 bases that match TRBD1. The germline gives CDR1 LNHDA, CDR2 SQIVND (reference sequence). With V trimmed by 1 base and J by 3 bases, 7 bases remained unmatched. This CDR3 has 17 amino acids.

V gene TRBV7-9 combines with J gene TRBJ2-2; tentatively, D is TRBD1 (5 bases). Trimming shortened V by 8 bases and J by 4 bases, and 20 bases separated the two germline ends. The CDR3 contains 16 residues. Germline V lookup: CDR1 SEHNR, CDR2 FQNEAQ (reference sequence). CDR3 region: CASRPHDSIFTGELFF. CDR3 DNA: TGTGCCAGCCGGCCTCACGACAGTATTTTCACCGGGGAGCTGTTTTTT.

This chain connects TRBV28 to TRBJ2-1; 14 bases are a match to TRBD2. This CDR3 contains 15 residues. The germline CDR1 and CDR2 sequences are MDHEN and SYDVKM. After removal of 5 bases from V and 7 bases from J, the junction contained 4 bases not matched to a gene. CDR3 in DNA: TGTGCCAGCAGTAGACTAGCGGGAGGGCGAAATGAGCAGTTCTTC. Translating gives CASSRLAGGRNEQFF. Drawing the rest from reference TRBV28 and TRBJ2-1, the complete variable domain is DVKVTQSSRYLVKRTGEKVFLECVQDMDHENMFWYRQDPGLGLRLIYFSYDVKMKEKGDIPEGYSVSREKKERFSLILESASTNQTSMYLCASSRLAGGRNEQFFGPGTRLTVL.

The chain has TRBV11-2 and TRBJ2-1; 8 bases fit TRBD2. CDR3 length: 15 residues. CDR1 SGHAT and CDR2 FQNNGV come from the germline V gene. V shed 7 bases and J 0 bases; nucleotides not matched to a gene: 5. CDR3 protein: CASTTGTSSYNEQFF. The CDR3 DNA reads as TGTGCCAGCACCACCGGGACTAGCTCCTACAATGAGCAGTTCTTC.

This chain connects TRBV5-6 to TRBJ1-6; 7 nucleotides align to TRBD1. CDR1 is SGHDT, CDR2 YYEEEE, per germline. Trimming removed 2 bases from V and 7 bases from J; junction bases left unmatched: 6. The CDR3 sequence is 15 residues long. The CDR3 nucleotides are TGTGCCAGCAGCTTTTCGCCAGGGGGGAATTCACCCCTCCACTTT. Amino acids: CASSFSPGGNSPLHF.

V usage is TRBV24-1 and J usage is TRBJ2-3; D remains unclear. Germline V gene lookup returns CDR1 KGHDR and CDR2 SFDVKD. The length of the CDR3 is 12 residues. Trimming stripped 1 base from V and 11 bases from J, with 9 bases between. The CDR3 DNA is TGTGCCACCAGTGATTTCTCCCTTAAGCAGTATTTT. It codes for CATSDFSLKQYF.

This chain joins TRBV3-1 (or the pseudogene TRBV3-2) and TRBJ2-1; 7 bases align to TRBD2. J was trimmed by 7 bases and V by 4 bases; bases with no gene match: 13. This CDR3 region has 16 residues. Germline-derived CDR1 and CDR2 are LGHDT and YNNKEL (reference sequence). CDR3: CASSPWAAGKGNEQFF. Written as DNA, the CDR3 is TGTGCCAGCAGCCCCTGGGCAGCGGGGAAAGGGAATGAGCAGTTCTTC.

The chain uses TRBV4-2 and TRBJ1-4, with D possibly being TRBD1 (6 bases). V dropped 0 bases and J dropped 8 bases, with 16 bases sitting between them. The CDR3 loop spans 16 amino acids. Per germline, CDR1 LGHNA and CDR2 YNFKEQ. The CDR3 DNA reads TGTGCCAGCAGCCAAGAGGGTAGGACAGAAGGCGAAAAACTGTTTTTT. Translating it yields CASSQEGRTEGEKLFF.

The CDR3 sequence is CASSEGQGGYTF. The CDR3 DNA follows: TGTGCCAGCAGTGAGGGGCAGGGTGGCTACACCTTC. The gene calls are TRBV2 and TRBJ1-2, with D perhaps TRBD1 (5 bases). This CDR3 comprises 12 residues. Trimming removed 3 bases from V and 7 bases from J, with 9 bases in between. Germline CDR1 reads SNHLY; CDR2 reads FYNNEI.

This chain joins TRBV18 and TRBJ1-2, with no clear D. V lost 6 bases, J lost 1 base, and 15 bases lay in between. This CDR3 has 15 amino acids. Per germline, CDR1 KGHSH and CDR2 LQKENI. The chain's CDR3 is CASSPSGTDNYGYTF. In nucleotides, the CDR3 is TGTGCCAGCTCCCCCAGCGGTACTGATAACTATGGCTACACCTTC.